The 22 T cell receptor beta chains below come from one sample, sequenced in a study of blood T cell repertoires in COVID-19. Data came from immunoSEQ multiplex PCR; TCRdb stores just in-frame clones and leaves some out. The table records 200,000 to 250,000 clones, 70% to 90% of them present only once. The sample comprised PBMCs or T cells enriched from blood (not recorded which). The receptors here all came from a woman between 40 and 50 years old with acute COVID-19.

The rearrangement links TRBV24-1 to TRBJ2-7; possibly TRBD2 for D (5 bases). Germline V gives CDR1 KGHDR, CDR2 SFDVKD. This CDR3 has 13 residues. V dropped 6 bases and J dropped 6 bases, with 14 bases sitting between them. CDR3 nucleotides: TGTGCCACCAGTAATGGCCCCGGAGGCGAGCAGTACTTC. Its translation is CATSNGPGGEQYF.

This clone was seen just once. The chain's CDR3 is CASSFSVLSPAGKYF. As DNA, the CDR3 is TGTGCCAGTAGTTTTTCGGTGCTAAGCCCCGCGGGGAAGTACTTC. The V and J genes are TRBV19 and TRBJ2-5; tentative D call: TRBD2 (6 bases). The CDR3 is made up of 15 amino acids. V dropped 5 bases and J dropped 12 bases, with 25 bases sitting between them. The germline V gene encodes CDR1 LNHDA and CDR2 SQIVND (reference sequence).

This chain connects TRBV6-1 to TRBJ2-7; no reliable D call. V was cut by 3 bases and J by 4 bases, with 16 bases left in between. This CDR3 has 15 residues. Germline-derived CDR1 and CDR2 are MNHNS and SASEGT. In DNA form, the CDR3 reads TGTGCCAGCAGTGAGGGTCCAGGCTCAAGTTACGAGCAGTACTTC. Amino acids: CASSEGPGSSYEQYF.

The genes are TRBV7-9 and TRBJ2-1; 8 bases agree with TRBD2. Unmatched junction bases numbered 6, after V lost 5 bases and J lost 0 bases. The CDR3 is 16 residues long. In germline, CDR1 is SEHNR, CDR2 FQNEAQ (reference sequence). CDR3 protein: CASSRGSGSSYNEQFF. The CDR3 DNA is TGTGCCAGCAGCCGAGGGAGCGGGAGCTCCTACAATGAGCAGTTCTTC.

This clone was detected once. The chain has TRBV4-1 and TRBJ2-1; TRBD2 matches at 9 bases. Germline values: CDR1 MGHRA, CDR2 YSYEKL. The trim removed 0 bases at V and 3 bases at J, leaving 3 bases unmatched. The CDR3 covers 16 residues. In DNA form, the CDR3 reads TGCGCCAGCAGCCAAGATAATAGCGGGAGCTACAATGAGCAGTTCTTC. It yields the protein CASSQDNSGSYNEQFF.

The chain links TRBV9 to TRBJ2-1; 9 positions agree with TRBD1. This CDR3 spans 16 amino acids. CDR1 is SGDLS, CDR2 YYNGEE, per germline. Losses at the gene ends were 3 bases for V and 11 bases for J; bases not matched to a gene: 15. The CDR3 reads CASSEAGTGNLRKQFF. Here the CDR3 DNA reads TGTGCCAGCAGCGAAGCCGGGACAGGGAATCTAAGAAAGCAGTTCTTC.

This chain links TRBV27 with TRBJ1-3, with D maybe TRBD1 (5 bases). Germline CDR1 and CDR2: MNHEY and SMNVEV (reference sequence). Trimming left V 9 bases short and J 2 bases short, with 11 bases between. The CDR3 consists of 13 residues. DNA for the CDR3: TGTGCCAGAGGGGAAGCTGCTGGAAACACCATATATTTT. It yields the protein CARGEAAGNTIYF.

Notes on this clone: Other DNA sequences within the sample encode an identical CDR3. The chain couples TRBV6-4 to TRBJ2-5; TRBD1 agrees at 8 bases. The CDR3 runs to 13 residues. Germline V gene data show CDR1 as MRHNA and CDR2 as SNTAGT. V lost 5 bases to trimming and J lost 4 bases; unmatched junction nucleotides: 3. DNA of the CDR3: TGTGCCAGCAGTCCCGACAGGGGAGAGACCCAGTACTTC. Encoded protein: CASSPDRGETQYF.

CDR3 nucleotides: TGTGCCAGCAGCGGACAGGGGGTAGGGGCCGGGGAGCTGTTTTTT. Translating gives CASSGQGVGAGELFF. V gene TRBV27 combines with J gene TRBJ2-2, with 10 positions matching TRBD1. V lost 6 bases and J lost 6; bases outside the gene matches: 7. CDR3 length equals 15 residues. Germline loops: CDR1 MNHEY, CDR2 SMNVEV (reference sequence).

The rearrangement links TRBV10-3 to TRBJ2-2, with D unclear. Deletions cut 7 bases from V and 4 bases from J, with 7 bases between. The germline CDR1 and CDR2 sequences are ENHRY and SYGVKD. There are 12 residues in the CDR3. CDR3 loop: CAITLPTGELFF. For the CDR3, the DNA is TGTGCCATCACCCTACCCACCGGGGAGCTGTTTTTT.

V usage is TRBV5-6 and J usage is TRBJ2-5; 7 bases are shared with TRBD1. Germline CDR1 and CDR2: SGHDT and YYEEEE. CDR3 length equals 12 residues. V shed 3 bases and J 7 bases; nucleotides not matched to a gene: 3. CDR3 coding DNA: TGTGCCAGCAGCTCGGACAGGTCGACCCAGTACTTC. It yields the protein CASSSDRSTQYF.

The chain employs TRBV18 and TRBJ1-1; the D is unclear. From germline, CDR1 is KGHSH and CDR2 LQKENI. Trimming stripped 4 bases from V and 1 base from J, with 13 bases between. This CDR3 comprises 15 residues. This CDR3 is CASSQGRLPNTEAFF. The CDR3, as DNA: TGTGCCAGCTCACAAGGGAGGCTCCCGAACACTGAAGCTTTCTTT.

This CDR3 is CASSLSPAIRDNEQFF. Written as DNA, the CDR3 is TGTGCCAGCAGCTTAAGTCCAGCCATCCGGGACAATGAGCAGTTCTTC. The gene calls are TRBV7-3 and TRBJ2-1; D unresolved. The germline V gene has CDR1 SGHTA and CDR2 FQGTGA. Trimming left V 1 base short and J 5 bases short, with 15 bases between. The CDR3 has 16 residues.

The chain couples TRBV5-1 to TRBJ2-1, with no clear D. The CDR3 consists of 15 residues. Looked up from germline, CDR1 is SGHRS and CDR2 is YFSETQ. Between the trimmed V and J ends, which lost 2 bases and 6 bases, there was a span of 15 bases. CDR3 loop: CASSFLRQSGNEQFF. CDR3 nucleotide sequence: TGCGCCAGCAGCTTTCTCCGACAATCAGGCAATGAGCAGTTCTTC.

The chain is built from TRBV27 and TRBJ2-5, with D possibly TRBD1 on 5 matching bases. Germline V gene data show CDR1 as MNHEY and CDR2 as SMNVEV (reference sequence). The CDR3 is 15 amino acids. V was trimmed by 2 bases and J by 0 bases, leaving 10 bases between them. CDR3 coding DNA: TGTGCCAGCAGTTTAGGTTGGGGCTACCAAGAGACCCAGTACTTC. This gives the protein CASSLGWGYQETQYF.

The chain links TRBV3-1 (or the pseudogene TRBV3-2) to TRBJ2-2; 12 bases are shared with TRBD2. There are 13 residues in the CDR3. After removal of 10 bases from V and 6 bases from J, the junction contained 3 bases not matched to a gene. Germline-derived CDR1 and CDR2 are LGHDT and YNNKEL (reference sequence). The CDR3 is CAISSGRAGELFF. CDR3 DNA sequence: TGTGCCATCTCTAGCGGGAGGGCCGGGGAGCTGTTTTTT.

The V gene is TRBV20-1, the J gene TRBJ2-3; D might be TRBD2 (6 bases). V was shortened by 3 bases and J by 4 bases, with 23 bases between the two germline ends. This CDR3 spans 17 amino acids. Germline V lookup: CDR1 DFQATT, CDR2 SNEGSKA (reference sequence). CDR3 sequence: CSASPIFREPPSDTQYF. The CDR3 DNA reads TGCAGTGCTAGTCCCATTTTCCGGGAGCCCCCCTCAGATACGCAGTATTTT.

This chain links TRBV18 with TRBJ2-1, with D maybe TRBD2 (5 bases). CDR3 size: 13 residues. The V end was cut by 1 base, the J end by 7 bases, with 8 bases between. Germline V gene data show CDR1 as KGHSH and CDR2 as LQKENI. The CDR3 DNA follows: TGTGCCAGCTCACCACTCCTAGCAAATGAGCAGTTCTTC. The encoded protein is CASSPLLANEQFF.

As regards this clone: Additional DNA sequences in this sample encode the identical CDR3. J is TRBJ1-1 and V is TRBV12-3 or TRBV12-4, with TRBD1 identical over 7 bases. V was pared by 8 bases and J by 2 bases, with 2 bases of the junction left unmatched. The CDR3 is 12 residues long. CDR3 in DNA: TGTGCCAGCCGACAGGGAAACACTGAAGCTTTCTTT. It translates to CASRQGNTEAFF.

This sequence joins TRBV28 and TRBJ2-3, with a weak D call TRBD2 (6 bases). This CDR3 spans 18 amino acids. V was trimmed by 7 bases and J by 0 bases, leaving 23 bases between them. Germline V CDR1 and CDR2: MDHEN, SYDVKM. DNA of the CDR3: TGTGCCAGCACGGTCGGTCCGCAGCGGGCCTATAGCACAGATACGCAGTATTTT. This gives the protein CASTVGPQRAYSTDTQYF.

This chain joins TRBV3-1 (or the pseudogene TRBV3-2) and TRBJ1-2; possibly TRBD1 for D (5 bases). The V end was cut by 1 base, the J end by 4 bases, with 13 bases between. CDR1 is LGHDT, CDR2 YNNKEL, per germline (reference sequence). The CDR3 contains 15 residues. CDR3 sequence: CASSQGIGAIYGYTF. The CDR3 DNA sequence: TGTGCCAGCAGCCAAGGAATAGGGGCAATCTATGGCTACACCTTC.

The J gene is TRBJ2-5, the V gene TRBV18, with TRBD2 as a possible D gene (7 bases). V lost 3 bases to trimming and J lost 1 base, with 15 bases between them. This CDR3 contains 16 residues. The germline gives CDR1 KGHSH, CDR2 LQKENI. The CDR3, as DNA: TGTGCCAGCTCACCCCCGCGGGGGCTAGGCCAAGAGACCCAGTACTTC. Its translation is CASSPPRGLGQETQYF.